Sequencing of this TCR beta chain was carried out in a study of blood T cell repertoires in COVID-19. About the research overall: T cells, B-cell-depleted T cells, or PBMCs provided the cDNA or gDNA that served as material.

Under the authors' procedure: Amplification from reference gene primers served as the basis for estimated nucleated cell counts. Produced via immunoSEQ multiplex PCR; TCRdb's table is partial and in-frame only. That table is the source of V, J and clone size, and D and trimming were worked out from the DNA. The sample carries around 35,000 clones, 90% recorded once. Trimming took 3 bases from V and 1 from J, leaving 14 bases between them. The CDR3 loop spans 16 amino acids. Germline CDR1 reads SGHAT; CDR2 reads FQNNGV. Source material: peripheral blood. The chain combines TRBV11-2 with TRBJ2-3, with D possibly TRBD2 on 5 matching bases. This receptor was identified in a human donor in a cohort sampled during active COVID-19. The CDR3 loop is CASSLGSGPRTDTQYF. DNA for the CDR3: TGTGCCAGCAGCTTGGGGAGCGGCCCACGCACAGATACGCAGTATTTT.